These 32 T cell receptor beta chains originate from one sample sequenced in a study of technical replicates of blood from several donors. Measured with immunoSEQ multiplex PCR; TCRdb has only the in-frame clones, and not every one. In the table there are almost 85,000 clones, about 97% of which are singletons. The sample taken for sequencing was T cells isolated from PBMCs. The receptor set was obtained from a human donor in good health.

The rearrangement uses TRBV5-4 and TRBJ2-4; TRBD2 agrees at 16 bases. There are 17 residues in the CDR3. J lost 7 bases, V lost 4 bases, and 8 bases had no gene match. CDR1 is SGHNT, CDR2 YYREEE, per germline (reference sequence). The CDR3 DNA reads as TGTGCCAGCAGCCGCCTGGGACTAGCGGGGGGGCGGAACATTCAGTACTTC. Translating gives CASSRLGLAGGRNIQYF.

This rearrangement joins TRBV7-2 to TRBJ2-7; D gene unclear. The V end lost 2 bases, the J end lost 6 bases, and 11 bases lay between the germline ends. The CDR3 sequence is 13 residues long. Germline CDR1 is SGHTA and CDR2 is FQGNSA. This chain's CDR3 is CASSLTYHREQYF. The CDR3 DNA is TGTGCCAGCAGCTTAACCTATCATCGCGAGCAGTACTTC.

The chain has TRBV5-6 and TRBJ2-3; tentatively, D is TRBD1 (5 bases). The CDR3 sequence is 13 residues long. Trimming shortened V by 5 bases and J by 1 base, and 8 bases separated the two germline ends. Germline CDR1 SGHDT, CDR2 YYEEEE. CDR3 DNA sequence: TGTGCCAGCAGAAAACAGGGCACAGATACGCAGTATTTT. Protein sequence: CASRKQGTDTQYF.

V usage is TRBV5-1 and J usage is TRBJ2-7; tentatively, D is TRBD1 (6 bases). Germline lookup yields CDR1 SGHRS and CDR2 YFSETQ. The CDR3 has 13 residues. Trimming took 2 bases from V and 6 from J, leaving 12 bases between them. This chain's CDR3 is CASSFEQGFEQYF. The CDR3 DNA reads TGCGCCAGCAGCTTTGAACAGGGATTCGAGCAGTACTTC.

J is TRBJ2-1 and V is TRBV29-1; 7 positions agree with TRBD2. Germline loops: CDR1 SQVTM, CDR2 ANQGSEA. V dropped 7 bases and J dropped 6; count of bases not matched to a gene: 6. The CDR3 has 12 amino acids. The CDR3 loop is CSAGLEGNEQFF. CDR3 sequence (DNA): TGCAGCGCAGGACTAGAGGGCAATGAGCAGTTCTTC.

The V gene is TRBV6-5, the J gene TRBJ2-1; 10 bases map to TRBD2. After removal of 0 bases from V and 7 bases from J, the junction contained 6 bases not matched to a gene. The CDR3 has 16 residues. CDR1 is MNHEY, CDR2 SVGAGI, per germline. CDR3 in DNA: TGTGCCAGCAGTTACTCTCCAGCGGGGGGGCGAAATGAGCAGTTCTTC. It yields the protein CASSYSPAGGRNEQFF.

This clone occurred once. V gene TRBV4-1 combines with J gene TRBJ1-2; perhaps TRBD1 as D (6 bases). V shed 5 bases and J shed 8 bases, with 18 bases lying between them. CDR3 length: 14 residues. Germline V gene sequence: CDR1 MGHRA, CDR2 YSYEKL. This chain's CDR3 is CASSRGHKTGGYTF. The CDR3 coding sequence is TGCGCCAGCAGCAGGGGACATAAGACGGGCGGCTACACCTTC.

The V and J genes are TRBV28 and TRBJ2-2, with D unresolved. CDR3 length: 11 amino acids. Germline CDR1 MDHEN, CDR2 SYDVKM. With 8 bases removed from V and 6 bases from J, the gap between germline ends came to 7 bases. In DNA form, the CDR3 reads TGTGCCAGCGTTCGAGCCGGGGAGCTGTTTTTT. Protein sequence: CASVRAGELFF.

This clone was observed a single time. The rearrangement links TRBV6-1 to TRBJ1-3, with 9 bases matching TRBD1. CDR1 is MNHNS, CDR2 SASEGT, per germline. The CDR3 contains 13 residues. V lost 6 bases, J lost 4 bases, and 1 base stayed unmatched. CDR3 protein: CASRGTGGNTIYF. The CDR3 DNA reads TGTGCCAGCAGGGGGACAGGGGGAAACACCATATATTTT.

In this sample, this clone turned up once. This chain connects TRBV4-1 to TRBJ2-5; D unresolved. Trimming pared 4 bases from V and 5 bases from J, leaving 14 bases between. The germline gives CDR1 MGHRA, CDR2 YSYEKL. The CDR3 sequence is 14 residues long. CDR3 sequence (DNA): TGCGCCAGCAGCCCTGCGAGGTCCGGGGAGACCCAGTACTTC. Translating gives CASSPARSGETQYF.

The chain combines TRBV4-1 with TRBJ2-2; 8 nucleotides agree with TRBD2. Germline CDR1 reads MGHRA; CDR2 reads YSYEKL. Losses at the gene ends were 0 bases for V and 1 base for J; bases not matched to a gene: 1. This CDR3 has 16 residues. The CDR3 nucleotides read TGCGCCAGCAGCCAAGACCTAGCGGGGAACACCGGGGAGCTGTTTTTT. Its translation: CASSQDLAGNTGELFF.

The V call is TRBV18, the J call TRBJ1-1; D gene ambiguous. Trimming took off 3 bases at V and 0 bases at J, with 14 bases between the two ends. CDR3 length equals 16 residues. Per the germline V gene, CDR1 is KGHSH and CDR2 is LQKENI. The CDR3 sequence: CASSPITTGVNTEAFF. The CDR3 DNA follows: TGTGCCAGCTCACCTATAACAACCGGAGTGAACACTGAAGCTTTCTTT.

This clone was detected only once. The V gene is TRBV5-5, the J gene TRBJ1-2; possibly TRBD1 for D (5 bases). Germline CDR1 and CDR2: SGHKS and YYEKEE (reference sequence). CDR3 length: 14 residues. Between the trimmed V and J ends, which lost 4 bases and 8 bases, there was a span of 18 bases. The CDR3 DNA sequence: TGTGCCAGCAGCCCGGAGGCGGGGCGGGACGGCTACACCTTC. Translated: CASSPEAGRDGYTF.

The rearrangement uses TRBV2 and TRBJ2-1; no firm D call. Germline values: CDR1 SNHLY, CDR2 FYNNEI. CDR3 length: 15 residues. V lost 3 bases and J lost 5, with 14 bases in between. As DNA, the CDR3 is TGTGCCAGCAGTGATCTCCTCCTTACGGACAATGAGCAGTTCTTC. Translation gives CASSDLLLTDNEQFF.

This chain joins TRBV5-6 and TRBJ1-2; D gene unclear. Germline CDR1 reads SGHDT; CDR2 reads YYEEEE. V was clipped by 1 base and J by 4 bases, with 11 bases between them. This CDR3 contains 14 residues. CDR3 DNA: TGTGCCAGCAGCTTGCTCAGGAAGACCTATGGCTACACCTTC. Its protein product is CASSLLRKTYGYTF.

The chain carries TRBV27 and TRBJ2-7, with TRBD2 matching 8 bases. With V trimmed by 5 bases and J by 2 bases, 8 bases remained unmatched. The CDR3 has 15 residues. The germline V gene has CDR1 MNHEY and CDR2 SMNVEV (reference sequence). CDR3 DNA sequence: TGTGCCAGCAGTAACCCGGGACTAGGGACCTACGAGCAGTACTTC. This encodes CASSNPGLGTYEQYF.

This clone was detected once. This rearrangement joins TRBV7-3 to TRBJ2-1; TRBD1 matches at 7 bases. The CDR3 totals 15 residues. Germline V gene sequence: CDR1 SGHTA, CDR2 FQGTGA. After removal of 5 bases from V and 0 bases from J, the junction contained 4 bases not matched to a gene. The CDR3 loop reads CASSEYRGSYNEQFF. CDR3 DNA sequence: TGTGCCAGCAGCGAATACAGGGGCTCCTACAATGAGCAGTTCTTC.

The V call is TRBV6-1, the J call TRBJ2-7, with 8 positions matching TRBD1. There are 14 residues in the CDR3. Germline CDR1 is MNHNS and CDR2 is SASEGT. V lost 4 bases, J lost 2 bases, and 4 bases stayed unmatched. The CDR3 loop reads CASSVQDRAYEQYF. DNA of the CDR3: TGTGCCAGCAGTGTGCAGGACAGGGCCTACGAGCAGTACTTC.

The gene calls are TRBV5-1 and TRBJ2-5, with D possibly TRBD2 on 5 matching bases. The CDR3 covers 13 residues. Germline V lookup: CDR1 SGHRS, CDR2 YFSETQ. With 2 bases removed from V and 2 bases from J, the gap between germline ends came to 7 bases. The DNA for the CDR3 is TGCGCCAGCAGCTTAGCGGTACAAGAGACCCAGTACTTC. Translated: CASSLAVQETQYF. Full variable domain (outside the CDR3, taken from reference TRBV5-1 and TRBJ2-5): KAGVTQTPRYLIKTRGQQVTLSCSPISGHRSVSWYQQTPGQGLQFLFEYFSETQRNKGNFPGRFSGRQFSNSRSEMNVSTLELGDSALYLCASSLAVQETQYFGPGTRLLVL.

The chain joins TRBV9 to TRBJ2-1, with 7 bases fitting TRBD1. Trimming cost V 3 bases and J 2 bases; bases outside gene matches: 8. Germline V gene sequence: CDR1 SGDLS, CDR2 YYNGEE. The CDR3 loop spans 16 amino acids. The CDR3 coding sequence is TGTGCCAGCAGCGAGGAGACAGGGTGGACCTACAATGAGCAGTTCTTC. This sequence encodes CASSEETGWTYNEQFF.

The J gene is TRBJ2-7, the V gene TRBV4-1; no clear D. The V end was cut by 1 base, the J end by 5 bases, with 24 bases between. The V gene's germline CDR1 is MGHRA and CDR2 YSYEKL. The CDR3 sequence is 18 residues long. CDR3 in DNA: TGCGCCAGCAGCCAAGGCCCCCCATCGACCGGGTGGAGCGACGAGCAGTACTTC. Translation: CASSQGPPSTGWSDEQYF.

The chain employs TRBV27 and TRBJ2-1; TRBD2 is a possible D gene (5 bases). Germline-derived CDR1 and CDR2 are MNHEY and SMNVEV (reference sequence). The CDR3 length is 18 residues. The V and J ends lost 2 bases and 0 bases respectively, with 17 bases between them. Written as DNA, the CDR3 is TGTGCCAGCAGTTTAGAGGGTTGGGGATTTCCCTCCTACAATGAGCAGTTCTTC. Amino acid sequence: CASSLEGWGFPSYNEQFF.

The genes are TRBV25-1 and TRBJ2-7; possible D gene TRBD2, 5 bases. CDR1 and CDR2 (germline): MGHDK, SYGVNS. The CDR3 loop spans 14 amino acids. V was pared by 8 bases and J by 4 bases, with 18 bases between. This CDR3 is CASSTSAVLYEQYF. The DNA of the CDR3 is TGTGCCAGCTCCACTTCAGCGGTATTGTACGAGCAGTACTTC.

The V gene is TRBV5-1, the J gene TRBJ2-2; weak D call: TRBD2 (6 bases). Trimming pared 2 bases from V and 4 bases from J, leaving 18 bases between. Germline V lookup: CDR1 SGHRS, CDR2 YFSETQ. The CDR3 sequence is 17 residues long. Here the CDR3 DNA reads TGCGCCAGCAGCTTTCCGGAGGGGAGCGCGAGCACCGGGGAGCTGTTTTTT. Its translation: CASSFPEGSASTGELFF.

The V call is TRBV10-1, the J call TRBJ1-4; D ambiguous. The V end was cut by 3 bases, the J end by 3 bases, with 14 bases between. CDR3 size: 16 residues. Germline V gene lookup returns CDR1 WNHNN and CDR2 SYGVQD (reference sequence). CDR3 DNA: TGCGCCAGCAGTGACGGACCCACAGCGGCTAATGAAAAACTGTTTTTT. It codes for CASSDGPTAANEKLFF.

The chain couples TRBV5-4 to TRBJ2-7; 7 bases are a match to TRBD1. The CDR3 extends over 15 amino acids. CDR1 is SGHNT and CDR2 is YYREEE in the germline V gene (reference sequence). V lost 3 bases, J lost 6 bases, and 12 bases stayed unmatched. DNA of the CDR3: TGTGCCAGCAGCTCCATCGGGACAGTAGCGAGCGAGCAGTACTTC. It specifies CASSSIGTVASEQYF.

The chain combines TRBV5-4 with TRBJ2-3; 8 nucleotides align to TRBD2. Unmatched junction bases numbered 10, after V lost 6 bases and J lost 4 bases. Germline V lookup: CDR1 SGHNT, CDR2 YYREEE (reference sequence). This CDR3 is built from 15 residues. CDR3 sequence: CASNRGGGPADTQYF. In nucleotides, the CDR3 is TGTGCCAGCAATCGGGGCGGGGGGCCGGCAGATACGCAGTATTTT.

The V call is TRBV7-9, the J call TRBJ1-1, with D possibly TRBD1 on 6 matching bases. Germline CDR1 and CDR2: SEHNR and FQNEAQ (reference sequence). V lost 5 bases and J lost 1, with 11 bases in between. The CDR3 extends over 14 amino acids. The DNA of the CDR3 is TGTGCCAGCAGCCCGCAGACAGGGAACACTGAAGCTTTCTTT. This translates into CASSPQTGNTEAFF.

In its sample, this clone was seen once. V usage is TRBV5-1 and J usage is TRBJ1-3, with TRBD1 matching 7 bases. Looked up from germline, CDR1 is SGHRS and CDR2 is YFSETQ. V lost 4 bases, J lost 4 bases, and 2 bases stayed unmatched. This CDR3 region has 13 residues. CDR3 DNA: TGCGCCAGCAGCAGGGGGCCGGGAAACACCATATATTTT. Translation gives CASSRGPGNTIYF.

CDR3 sequence (DNA): TGCAGTCCACTACTCCAAAACATTCAGTACTTC. Translating gives CSPLLQNIQYF. The chain carries TRBV20-1 and TRBJ2-4; D is uncertain. Germline CDR1 and CDR2: DFQATT and SNEGSKA (reference sequence). The CDR3 consists of 11 residues. Trimming pared 8 bases from V and 5 bases from J, leaving 10 bases between.

This clone was counted a single time. This chain uses TRBV11-2 with TRBJ2-5; 7 bases are a match to TRBD1. The CDR3 runs to 14 residues. Germline V gives CDR1 SGHAT, CDR2 FQNNGV. Unmatched junction bases numbered 7, after V lost 5 bases and J lost 4 bases. The CDR3 DNA reads TGTGCCAGCAGCACATACCGGGACAGAGAGACCCAGTACTTC. It encodes CASSTYRDRETQYF.

The V gene is TRBV15, the J gene TRBJ1-1; 11 bases are a match to TRBD1. The CDR3 sequence is 15 residues long. V dropped 4 bases and J dropped 5; count of bases not matched to a gene: 6. Germline V gene sequence: CDR1 LNHNV, CDR2 YYDKDF (reference sequence). CDR3 bases: TGTGCCACCAGCATTAAGGGACAGGGGGTAACTGAAGCTTTCTTT. This gives the protein CATSIKGQGVTEAFF.